This T cell receptor beta chain is drawn from a study of blood T cells in healthy people across ages. This clonotype was picked up a small number of times. Its specificity is not known. Study-wide points: Lack of knowledge of donor CMV status possibly confounded expanded clonotype changes.

A second PCR of 7 to 11 cycles used a sample-barcoded 5' primer and a J-beta primer mix. Through a template-switch adaptor with 12 random nucleotides, each cDNA molecule received a tag. MiXCR, applied by TCRdb to the 5' RACE reads, yields one record per CDR3 protein. Here the sample spans about 780,000 distinct CDR3 sequences, 35% to 50% being singletons. Aged roughly 6 to 90, donors were systemically healthy Caucasians from Russia. The CDR3 is 16 residues long. V was clipped by 6 bases and J by 5 bases, with 17 bases between them. This receptor was identified in a man older than 75 in good health. Sequencing input: blood. The rearrangement uses TRBV12-3 or TRBV12-4 and TRBJ1-6, with a possible D match to TRBD1 (6 bases). In nucleotides, the CDR3 is TGTGCCAGCAGCACACAGGGCCCCATTAATAATTCACCCCTCCACTTT. Its translation is CASSTQGPINNSPLHF.